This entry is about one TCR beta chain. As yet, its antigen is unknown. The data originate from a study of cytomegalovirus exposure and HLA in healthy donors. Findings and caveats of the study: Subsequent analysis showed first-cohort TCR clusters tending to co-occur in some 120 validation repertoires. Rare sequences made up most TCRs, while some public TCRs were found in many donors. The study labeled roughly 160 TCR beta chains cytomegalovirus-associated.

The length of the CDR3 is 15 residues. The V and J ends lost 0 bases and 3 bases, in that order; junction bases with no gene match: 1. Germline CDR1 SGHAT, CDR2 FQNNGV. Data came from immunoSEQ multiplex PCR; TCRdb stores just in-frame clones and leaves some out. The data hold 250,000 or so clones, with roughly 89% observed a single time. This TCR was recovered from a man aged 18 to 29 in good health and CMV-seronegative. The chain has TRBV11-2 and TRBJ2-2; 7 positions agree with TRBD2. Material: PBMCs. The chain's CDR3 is CASSLEGGDTGELFF. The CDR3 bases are TGTGCCAGCAGCTTAGAGGGGGGGGACACCGGGGAGCTGTTTTTT.